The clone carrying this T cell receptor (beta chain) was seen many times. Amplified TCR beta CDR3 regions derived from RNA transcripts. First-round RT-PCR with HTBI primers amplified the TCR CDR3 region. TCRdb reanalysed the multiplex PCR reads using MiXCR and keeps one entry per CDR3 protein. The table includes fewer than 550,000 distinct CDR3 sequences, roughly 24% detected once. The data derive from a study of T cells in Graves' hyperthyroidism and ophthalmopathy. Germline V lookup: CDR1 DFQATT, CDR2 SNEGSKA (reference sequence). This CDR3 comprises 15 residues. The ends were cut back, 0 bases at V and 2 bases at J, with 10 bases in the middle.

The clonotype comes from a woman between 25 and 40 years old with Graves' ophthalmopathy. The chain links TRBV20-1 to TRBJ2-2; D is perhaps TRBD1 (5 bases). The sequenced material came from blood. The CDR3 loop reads CSARDRQLNTGELFF. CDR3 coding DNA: TGCAGTGCTAGAGATCGACAGCTCAACACCGGGGAGCTGTTTTTT.